Sequencing of this TCR beta chain was carried out in a study of vaccination effects on CD4 cells after COVID-19. Regarding the study as a whole: Cross-reaction with common cold coronaviruses was seen in only 1 of 255 vaccine-induced clones from healthy vaccinees. Early timepoints after infection were absent, and convalescent patients were few in the study. Late post-vaccination, clones induced by infection and those induced by vaccine underwent marked clonal contraction.

Before any sequencing was done, the ViraFEST assay used viral peptide pools to expand antigen-specific CD4+ T cells. Once cultured for 10 days, the cells underwent separation to obtain CD4+ T cells. Previously uninfected by SARS-CoV-2, the vaccine recipients also showed negative nucleocapsid antibodies. In the case of this clone: Its target is not known.

Clones were sequenced by immunoSEQ multiplex PCR, and TCRdb holds only the in-frame ones, with some missing. This sample has roughly 42,000 clones; about two thirds occur once, and the top ten carry about 25%. Trimming cost V 10 bases and J 4 bases, with 20 bases left between them. CDR1 MDHEN and CDR2 SYDVKM come from the germline V gene. CDR3 length: 14 residues. The sample in question was CD4+ T cells from PBMCs cultured with HCoV-OC43 spike peptides, obtained before COVID-19 vaccination. Sample subset: HCoV-OC43 spike overlapping peptide pool stimulation. The TCR comes from a human donor who received a COVID-19 vaccine. The chain links TRBV28 to TRBJ2-7, with TRBD1 as a possible D gene (7 bases). This chain's CDR3 is CATPSRDSLYEQYF. The CDR3 nucleotides are TGTGCCACCCCCTCGCGGGACAGCCTTTACGAGCAGTACTTC.